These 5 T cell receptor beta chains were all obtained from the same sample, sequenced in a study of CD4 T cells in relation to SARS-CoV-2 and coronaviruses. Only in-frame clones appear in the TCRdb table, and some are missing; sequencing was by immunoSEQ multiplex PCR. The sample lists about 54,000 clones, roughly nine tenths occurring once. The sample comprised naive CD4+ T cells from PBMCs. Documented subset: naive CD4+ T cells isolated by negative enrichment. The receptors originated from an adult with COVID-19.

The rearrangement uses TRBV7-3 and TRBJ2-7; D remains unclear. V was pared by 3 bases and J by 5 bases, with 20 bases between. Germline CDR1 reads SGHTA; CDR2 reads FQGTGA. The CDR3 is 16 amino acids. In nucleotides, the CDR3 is TGTGCCAGCAGCTTCACCGCGGACGCCCTCCTAAACGAGCAGTACTTC. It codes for CASSFTADALLNEQYF.

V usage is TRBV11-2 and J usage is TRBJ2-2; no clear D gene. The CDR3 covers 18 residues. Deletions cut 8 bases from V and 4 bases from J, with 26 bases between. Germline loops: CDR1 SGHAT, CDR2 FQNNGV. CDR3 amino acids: CASSHPRRRGEGTGELFF. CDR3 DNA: TGTGCCAGCTCCCACCCCCGTCGGCGCGGAGAAGGCACCGGGGAGCTGTTTTTT.

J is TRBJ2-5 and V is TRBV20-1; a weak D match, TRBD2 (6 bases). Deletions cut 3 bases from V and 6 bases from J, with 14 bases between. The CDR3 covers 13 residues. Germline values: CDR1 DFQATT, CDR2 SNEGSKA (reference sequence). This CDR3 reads CSASKEGVKTQYF. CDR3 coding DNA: TGCAGTGCTAGTAAGGAGGGTGTTAAGACCCAGTACTTC.

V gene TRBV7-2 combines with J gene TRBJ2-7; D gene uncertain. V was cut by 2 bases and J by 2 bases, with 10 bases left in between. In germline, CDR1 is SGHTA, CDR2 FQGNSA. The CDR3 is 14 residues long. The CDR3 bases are TGTGCCAGCAGCTTAATGACAAACACCTACGAGCAGTACTTC. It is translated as CASSLMTNTYEQYF.

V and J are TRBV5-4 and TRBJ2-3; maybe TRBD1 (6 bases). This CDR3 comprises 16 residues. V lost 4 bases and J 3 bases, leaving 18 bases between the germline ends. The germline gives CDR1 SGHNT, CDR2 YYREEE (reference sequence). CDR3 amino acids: CASSPSRGVRTDTQYF. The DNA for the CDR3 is TGTGCCAGCAGCCCCTCCAGGGGTGTTAGGACAGATACGCAGTATTTT.